The 27 T cell receptor beta chains listed next were all sequenced from one sample in a study of blood T cell repertoires in COVID-19. Repertoires were generated with immunoSEQ multiplex PCR, while TCRdb's copy carries only in-frame clones and drops some. The data show hundreds of thousands of clones, 87% seen once. The sample was PBMCs or T cells enriched from blood (not recorded which). The origin of the receptors is a woman aged 18-29 years who had recovered from COVID-19.

The chain is built from TRBV7-2 and TRBJ1-1; 7 nucleotides align to TRBD1. This CDR3 has 13 residues. In germline, CDR1 is SGHTA, CDR2 FQGNSA. The trim removed 7 bases at V and 5 bases at J, leaving 7 bases unmatched. The CDR3 here is CASTLDRATEAFF. In DNA, the CDR3 is TGTGCCAGCACTTTAGACAGGGCTACTGAAGCTTTCTTT.

This clone has more than one count but fewer than ten. The chain links TRBV7-2 to TRBJ2-1; TRBD1 matches 12 bases. The CDR3 spans 15 residues. Germline lookup yields CDR1 SGHTA and CDR2 FQGNSA. Trimming took 4 bases from V and 10 from J; bases not matched to a gene: 8. CDR3 nucleotide sequence: TGTGCCAGCAGCTCGGGGACAGGGGGCGCGGCCGAGCAGTTCTTC. This sequence encodes CASSSGTGGAAEQFF.

This clone appeared once. CDR3: CAWSVIRQGGYEQYF. The CDR3 region has the DNA TGTGCCTGGAGTGTAATCCGCCAGGGGGGATACGAGCAGTACTTC. This chain connects TRBV30 to TRBJ2-7, with D maybe TRBD1 (7 bases). CDR1 is GTSNPN, CDR2 SVGIG, per germline (reference sequence). The CDR3 is made up of 15 amino acids. Trimming stripped 0 bases from V and 4 bases from J, with 16 bases between.

The chain carries TRBV7-2 and TRBJ2-3, with unresolved D. CDR1 and CDR2 (germline): SGHTA, FQGNSA. The CDR3 is 15 amino acids. Between the trimmed V and J ends, which lost 2 bases and 0 bases, there was a span of 9 bases. CDR3 bases: TGTGCCAGCAGCTTACAGACAACTAGCACAGATACGCAGTATTTT. Translating it yields CASSLQTTSTDTQYF.

The gene calls are TRBV12-5 and TRBJ1-2, with D possibly being TRBD1 (5 bases). The length of the CDR3 is 12 residues. The V gene's germline CDR1 is LGHNT and CDR2 FRNRAP. Trimming pared 1 base from V and 7 bases from J, leaving 7 bases between. DNA of the CDR3: TGTGCTAGTGGTTTGGACGGGGGTGGCTACACCTTC. Protein: CASGLDGGGYTF.

V is TRBV5-5 and J is TRBJ1-2; TRBD1 might be the D (5 bases). CDR3 length equals 19 residues. Trimming left V 0 bases short and J 0 bases short, with 21 bases between. Germline assignment: CDR1 SGHKS and CDR2 YYEKEE (reference sequence). The CDR3 protein is CASSLAGEGDWSSNYGYTF. CDR3 coding DNA: TGTGCCAGCAGCTTGGCGGGGGAGGGCGACTGGTCGTCTAACTATGGCTACACCTTC. The full variable domain, completed using reference TRBV5-5 and TRBJ1-2, is DAGVTQSPTHLIKTRGQQVTLRCSPISGHKSVSWYQQVLGQGPQFIFQYYEKEERGRGNFPDRFSARQFPNYSSELNVNALLLGDSALYLCASSLAGEGDWSSNYGYTFGSGTRLTVV.

The chain joins TRBV7-2 to TRBJ1-2; D is ambiguous. CDR3 length equals 13 residues. Trimming shortened V by 2 bases and J by 4 bases, and 8 bases separated the two germline ends. Germline CDR1 SGHTA, CDR2 FQGNSA. The CDR3, as DNA: TGTGCCAGCAGCTTATTGTCTGTCTATGGCTACACCTTC. This gives the protein CASSLLSVYGYTF.

DNA of the CDR3: TGTGCCAGCAGCTTAGAACGGGGTCAGCCCCAGCATTTT. This translates into CASSLERGQPQHF. The genes are TRBV11-2 and TRBJ1-5; D is undetermined. V was shortened by 0 bases and J by 6 bases, with 6 bases between the two germline ends. The CDR3 consists of 13 residues. In germline, CDR1 is SGHAT, CDR2 FQNNGV.

The V gene is TRBV28, the J gene TRBJ1-1; possible D gene TRBD1, 6 bases. The V end was cut by 3 bases, the J end by 7 bases, with 12 bases between. The length of the CDR3 is 13 residues. Germline assignment: CDR1 MDHEN and CDR2 SYDVKM. CDR3 loop: CASSFSGAGEAFF. In DNA, the CDR3 is TGTGCCAGCAGTTTTTCAGGGGCCGGTGAAGCTTTCTTT.

For the CDR3, the DNA is TGTGCCAGCAGCGAGTCCGGGACTAGCGGGAGGACAGATACGCAGTATTTT. This gives the protein CASSESGTSGRTDTQYF. The V and J genes are TRBV7-2 and TRBJ2-3; TRBD2 agrees at 15 bases. Unmatched junction bases numbered 6, after V lost 5 bases and J lost 3 bases. Germline V gene lookup returns CDR1 SGHTA and CDR2 FQGNSA. The CDR3 contains 17 residues.

The CDR3 sequence: CASSLGLAGETQYF. As DNA, the CDR3 is TGTGCCAGCAGCTTAGGTTTAGCGGGAGAGACCCAGTACTTC. The gene calls are TRBV11-2 and TRBJ2-5; 7 nucleotides agree with TRBD2. This CDR3 spans 14 amino acids. With 1 base clipped from V and 4 bases from J, the junction kept 3 bases outside the gene matches. Germline lookup yields CDR1 SGHAT and CDR2 FQNNGV.

The chain joins TRBV7-2 to TRBJ2-5; weak D call: TRBD2 (5 bases). The V and J ends lost 5 bases and 3 bases respectively, with 13 bases between them. The CDR3 length is 14 residues. Per the germline V gene, CDR1 is SGHTA and CDR2 is FQGNSA. CDR3 sequence: CASSLDLRKETQYF. CDR3 bases: TGTGCCAGCAGCCTGGACTTAAGGAAAGAGACCCAGTACTTC. The whole variable domain, filled in from reference TRBV7-2 and TRBJ2-5, reads GAGVSQSPSNKVTEKGKDVELRCDPISGHTALYWYRQSLGQGLEFLIYFQGNSAPDKSGLPSDRFSAERTGGSVSTLTIQRTQQEDSAVYLCASSLDLRKETQYFGPGTRLLVL.

This rearrangement joins TRBV20-1 to TRBJ2-1, with 10 bases aligning to TRBD2. The V and J ends lost 3 bases and 8 bases, in that order; junction bases with no gene match: 10. Germline CDR1 DFQATT, CDR2 SNEGSKA (reference sequence). The CDR3 is made up of 15 amino acids. CDR3 sequence: CSASGGASGRDEQFF. The CDR3 DNA is TGCAGTGCTAGTGGAGGGGCTAGCGGGAGAGATGAGCAGTTCTTC.

V is TRBV4-2 and J is TRBJ1-2; D call uncertain. The CDR3 runs to 16 residues. V was trimmed by 0 bases and J by 6 bases, leaving 17 bases between them. CDR1 LGHNA and CDR2 YNFKEQ come from the germline V gene. In nucleotides, the CDR3 is TGTGCCAGCAGCCAAGATAGCTCGATCGTCGCCGATGGCTACACCTTC. Encoded protein: CASSQDSSIVADGYTF.

The CDR3 DNA reads TGTGCCAGCTCTCGGGACAGGGTTGGCAATCAGCCCCAGCATTTT. The encoded protein is CASSRDRVGNQPQHF. This chain connects TRBV18 to TRBJ1-5; 9 nucleotides line up with TRBD1. After removal of 6 bases from V and 2 bases from J, the junction contained 5 bases not matched to a gene. Per the germline V gene, CDR1 is KGHSH and CDR2 is LQKENI. This CDR3 comprises 15 residues.

J is TRBJ2-1 and V is TRBV30; tentatively, D is TRBD2 (5 bases). V lost 3 bases and J lost 3, with 9 bases in between. The CDR3 runs 13 residues. CDR1 and CDR2 (germline): GTSNPN, SVGIG (reference sequence). In DNA form, the CDR3 reads TGTGCCTGGAGGGAGGTTGGCTACAATGAGCAGTTCTTC. Its translation: CAWREVGYNEQFF.

This clone came up once. V is TRBV19 and J is TRBJ1-2; 10 bases are shared with TRBD1. CDR3 length: 17 amino acids. Germline V gene lookup returns CDR1 LNHDA and CDR2 SQIVND (reference sequence). Unmatched junction bases numbered 11, after V lost 5 bases and J lost 2 bases. The CDR3 coding sequence is TGTGCCAGTAGTCCCAGGGGTCCGGGACAGGGGAACTATGGCTACACCTTC. Protein product: CASSPRGPGQGNYGYTF.

The V and J genes are TRBV30 and TRBJ2-2; a possible D gene is TRBD2 (7 bases). This CDR3 is built from 13 residues. V lost 8 bases, J lost 0 bases, and 10 bases lay in between. Germline V lookup: CDR1 GTSNPN, CDR2 SVGIG (reference sequence). CDR3 sequence (DNA): TGTGCCGAGGGGGGGACGAACACCGGGGAGCTGTTTTTT. Translated: CAEGGTNTGELFF. The full variable domain, its missing parts supplied by reference TRBV30 and TRBJ2-2, is SQTIHQWPATLVQPVGSPLSLECTVEGTSNPNLYWYRQAAGRGLQLLFYSVGIGQISSEVPQNLSASRPQDRQFILSSKKLLLSDSGFYLCAEGGTNTGELFFGEGSRLTVL.

The CDR3 is CASSVGDRGRRDTEAFF. The CDR3, as DNA: TGTGCCAGCAGCGTAGGTGACAGGGGGCGTCGTGACACTGAAGCTTTCTTT. V usage is TRBV9 and J usage is TRBJ1-1, with 10 bases aligning to TRBD1. CDR1 SGDLS and CDR2 YYNGEE come from the germline V gene. The CDR3 sequence is 17 residues long. The J segment lost 3 bases and the V segment lost 0 bases, leaving 8 bases of the junction unmatched. Full variable domain (rest looked up from reference TRBV9 and TRBJ1-1): DSGVTQTPKHLITATGQRVTLRCSPRSGDLSVYWYQQSLDQGLQFLIQYYNGEERAKGNILERFSAQQFPDLHSELNLSSLELGDSALYFCASSVGDRGRRDTEAFFGQGTRLTVV.

The chain joins TRBV15 to TRBJ1-1, with TRBD1 matching over 7 bases. The CDR3 consists of 14 residues. Germline values: CDR1 LNHNV, CDR2 YYDKDF (reference sequence). J was trimmed by 3 bases and V by 3 bases; bases with no gene match: 4. The CDR3 region is CATSRTGQDTEAFF. CDR3 in DNA: TGTGCCACCAGCAGGACAGGGCAGGACACTGAAGCTTTCTTT.

V and J are TRBV27 and TRBJ1-5; possibly TRBD1 for D (5 bases). Germline values: CDR1 MNHEY, CDR2 SMNVEV (reference sequence). This CDR3 has 15 residues. V lost 6 bases and J 0 bases, leaving 12 bases between the germline ends. CDR3 bases: TGTGCCAGCAGAGCAGGGCCCTATAGCAATCAGCCCCAGCATTTT. It encodes CASRAGPYSNQPQHF.

The chain links TRBV27 to TRBJ2-3; 10 bases are shared with TRBD2. Germline V gene data show CDR1 as MNHEY and CDR2 as SMNVEV (reference sequence). Trimming at V came to 5 bases and at J to 0 bases, leaving 11 bases not matched to a gene. This CDR3 comprises 18 residues. CDR3 region: CASSVNTRLAGSTDTQYF. As DNA, the CDR3 is TGTGCCAGCAGTGTAAACACTCGACTAGCGGGCAGCACAGATACGCAGTATTTT.

The CDR3 sequence: CASSLARADTQYF. CDR3 bases: TGTGCCAGCAGCTTAGCGCGAGCAGATACGCAGTATTTT. J is TRBJ2-3 and V is TRBV7-9; D is undetermined. Germline CDR1 reads SEHNR; CDR2 reads FQNEAQ (reference sequence). The length of the CDR3 is 13 residues. V lost 0 bases to trimming and J lost 4 bases, with 5 bases between them.

The rearrangement uses TRBV28 and TRBJ1-1; D may be TRBD1 (5 bases). Germline V gives CDR1 MDHEN, CDR2 SYDVKM. V was cut by 8 bases and J by 9 bases, with 22 bases left in between. The CDR3 sequence is 14 residues long. The chain's CDR3 is CASGSRERGLKAFF. For the CDR3, the DNA is TGTGCCAGCGGAAGCAGGGAACGGGGACTGAAAGCTTTCTTT.

The V gene is TRBV27, the J gene TRBJ2-7; TRBD2 matches 9 bases. The V gene end was trimmed by 6 bases and the J gene end by 2 bases; junction bases not matched to a gene: 5. The CDR3 loop spans 14 amino acids. In germline, CDR1 is MNHEY, CDR2 SMNVEV (reference sequence). CDR3 in amino acids: CASRPSGKAYEQYF. The CDR3, as DNA: TGTGCCAGCAGGCCTAGCGGGAAAGCCTACGAGCAGTACTTC.

This chain connects TRBV4-1 to TRBJ2-2; no reliable D call. The CDR3 is made up of 14 amino acids. Trimming took off 5 bases at V and 1 base at J, with 8 bases between the two ends. Per germline, CDR1 MGHRA and CDR2 YSYEKL. CDR3 in amino acids: CASSSVRNTGELFF. CDR3 in DNA: TGCGCCAGCAGCAGCGTTCGGAACACCGGGGAGCTGTTTTTT.

The chain is built from TRBV11-1 and TRBJ1-1, with 11 bases matching TRBD1. There are 15 residues in the CDR3. The V and J ends lost 6 bases and 4 bases, in that order; junction bases with no gene match: 7. In germline, CDR1 is SGHAT, CDR2 FQDESV (reference sequence). This chain's CDR3 is CASSLPGQGGTEAFF. Here the CDR3 DNA reads TGTGCCAGCAGTTTACCGGGACAGGGGGGCACTGAAGCTTTCTTT.